This T cell receptor (beta chain) is from a study of CD8 T cells in ankylosing spondylitis. Study-level results: Some motif variants had been reported before (in reactive arthritis synovial fluid and blood). Clones linked with disease were CD8+ and fairly uncommon in the peripheral blood. Reports say disease-linked clones showed up significantly more in matched ankylosing spondylitis synovial fluid. Apparently characteristic of ankylosing spondylitis blood was a TCR beta motif (eight highly homologous variants).

A note on this clonotype: Its cognate antigen is unknown.

TCRdb fed the 5' RACE reads into MiXCR, producing one record per CDR3 protein. This sample has approximately 150,000 distinct CDR3 sequences, with 40% to 50% found just once. Trimming removed 2 bases from V and 7 bases from J; junction bases left unmatched: 9. In germline, CDR1 is LGHDT, CDR2 YNNKEL (reference sequence). The CDR3 is made up of 16 amino acids. V usage is TRBV3-1 and J usage is TRBJ2-1; 9 positions match TRBD2. Material: synovial fluid, either unsorted or a sorted T cell fraction (not recorded which). The clonotype originates from a male donor with ankylosing spondylitis. As DNA, the CDR3 is TGTGCCAGCAGCCAACTAGCGGGGTGGGCGGATAATGAGCAGTTCTTC. Translating it yields CASSQLAGWADNEQFF.